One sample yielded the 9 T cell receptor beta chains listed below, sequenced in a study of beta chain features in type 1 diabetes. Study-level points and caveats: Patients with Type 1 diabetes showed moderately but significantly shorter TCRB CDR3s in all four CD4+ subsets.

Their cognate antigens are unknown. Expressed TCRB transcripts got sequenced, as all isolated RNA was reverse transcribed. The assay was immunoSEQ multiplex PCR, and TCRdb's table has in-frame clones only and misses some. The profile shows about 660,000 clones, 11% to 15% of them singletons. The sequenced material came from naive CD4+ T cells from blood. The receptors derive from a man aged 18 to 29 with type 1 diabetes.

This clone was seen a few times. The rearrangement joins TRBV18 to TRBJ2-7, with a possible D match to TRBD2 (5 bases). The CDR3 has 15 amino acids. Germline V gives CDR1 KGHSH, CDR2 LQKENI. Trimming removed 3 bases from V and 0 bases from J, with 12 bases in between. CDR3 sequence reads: CASSPSRELSYEQYF. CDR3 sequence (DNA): TGTGCCAGCTCACCTTCCCGGGAACTCTCCTACGAGCAGTACTTC.

The CDR3 nucleotides are TGTGCCATTCGTTGGGCTAGCGGGAGCCTCAAGTATGAGCAGTTCTTC. Residues: CAIRWASGSLKYEQFF. V gene TRBV10-3 combines with J gene TRBJ2-1; 10 bases match TRBD2. The germline CDR1 and CDR2 sequences are ENHRY and SYGVKD. The ends lost 9 bases at V and 8 bases at J; junction bases unmatched: 16. CDR3 length: 16 residues.

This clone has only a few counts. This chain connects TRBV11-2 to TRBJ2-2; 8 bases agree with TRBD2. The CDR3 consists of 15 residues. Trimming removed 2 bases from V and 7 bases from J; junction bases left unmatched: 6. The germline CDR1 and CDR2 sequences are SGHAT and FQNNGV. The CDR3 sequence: CASSLILLAGGELFF. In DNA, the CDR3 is TGTGCCAGCAGCTTAATTCTGCTAGCGGGCGGGGAGCTGTTTTTT. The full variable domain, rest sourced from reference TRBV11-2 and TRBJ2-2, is EAGVAQSPRYKIIEKRQSVAFWCNPISGHATLYWYQQILGQGPKLLIQFQNNGVVDDSQLPKDRFSAERLKGVDSTLKIQPAKLEDSAVYLCASSLILLAGGELFFGEGSRLTVL.

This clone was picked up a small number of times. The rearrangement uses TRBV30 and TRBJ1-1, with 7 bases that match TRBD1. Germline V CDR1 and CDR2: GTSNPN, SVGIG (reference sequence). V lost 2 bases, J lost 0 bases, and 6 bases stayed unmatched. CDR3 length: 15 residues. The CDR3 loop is CAWSRGGRVNTEAFF. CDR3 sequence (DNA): TGTGCCTGGAGTCGAGGGGGCAGGGTGAACACTGAAGCTTTCTTT.

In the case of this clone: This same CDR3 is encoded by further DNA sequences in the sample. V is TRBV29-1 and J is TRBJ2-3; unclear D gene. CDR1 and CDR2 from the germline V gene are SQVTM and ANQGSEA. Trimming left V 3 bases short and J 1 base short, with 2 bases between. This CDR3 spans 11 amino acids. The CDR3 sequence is CSVEGTDTQYF. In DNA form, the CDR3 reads TGCAGCGTTGAGGGCACAGATACGCAGTATTTT.

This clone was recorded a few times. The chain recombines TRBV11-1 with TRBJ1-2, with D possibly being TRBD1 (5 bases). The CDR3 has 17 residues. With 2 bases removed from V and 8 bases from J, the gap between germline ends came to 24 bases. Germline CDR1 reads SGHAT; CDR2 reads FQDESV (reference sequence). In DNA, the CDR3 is TGTGCCAGCAGCTTACGGACCCAAGGTCGTGGGGCAGGAGGCTACACCTTC. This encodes CASSLRTQGRGAGGYTF.

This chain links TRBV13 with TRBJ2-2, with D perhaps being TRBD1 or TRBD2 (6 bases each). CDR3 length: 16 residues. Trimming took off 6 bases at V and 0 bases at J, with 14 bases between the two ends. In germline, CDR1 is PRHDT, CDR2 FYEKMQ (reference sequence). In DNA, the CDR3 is TGTGCCAGCAGAAATCGGGGGCAAGCGAACACCGGGGAGCTGTTTTTT. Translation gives CASRNRGQANTGELFF.

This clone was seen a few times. This CDR3 is CASSLEGHRGYGYTF. Here the CDR3 DNA reads TGCGCCAGCAGCTTGGAAGGACACCGTGGGTATGGCTACACCTTC. This chain joins TRBV5-1 and TRBJ1-2; TRBD1 might be the D (5 bases). The CDR3 sequence is 15 residues long. The V gene's germline CDR1 is SGHRS and CDR2 YFSETQ. V was clipped by 0 bases and J by 5 bases, with 14 bases between them. Drawing the rest from reference TRBV5-1 and TRBJ1-2, the complete variable domain is KAGVTQTPRYLIKTRGQQVTLSCSPISGHRSVSWYQQTPGQGLQFLFEYFSETQRNKGNFPGRFSGRQFSNSRSEMNVSTLELGDSALYLCASSLEGHRGYGYTFGSGTRLTVV.

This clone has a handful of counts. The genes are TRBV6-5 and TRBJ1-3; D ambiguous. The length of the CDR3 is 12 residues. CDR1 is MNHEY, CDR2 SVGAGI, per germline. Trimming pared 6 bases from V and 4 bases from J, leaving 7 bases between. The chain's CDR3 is CASSPVGNTIYF. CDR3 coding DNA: TGTGCCAGCAGCCCGGTCGGAAACACCATATATTTT.